Presented here are 8 T cell receptor beta chains from one specimen sequenced in a study of identical twins. TCRdb reprocessed the 5' RACE reads via MiXCR and lists one record per CDR3 protein. The sample lists about 720,000 distinct CDR3 sequences; about 20% were seen once. These same records also appear under a second study, on T cells expressing NK-cell markers.

Sequenced material: PBMCs. The receptors derive from a woman aged 18-35 years in good health.

The chain uses TRBV7-2 and TRBJ2-1, with a weak D call TRBD1 (5 bases). CDR1 and CDR2 from the germline V gene are SGHTA and FQGNSA. V was shortened by 3 bases and J by 4 bases, with 10 bases between the two germline ends. The CDR3 contains 14 residues. The CDR3 is CASSLPTVYNEQFF. CDR3 coding DNA: TGTGCCAGCAGCTTGCCGACAGTTTACAATGAGCAGTTCTTC.

The chain has TRBV12-3 or TRBV12-4 and TRBJ1-5, with D possibly TRBD1 on 5 matching bases. The ends were cut back, 4 bases at V and 5 bases at J, with 12 bases in the middle. The CDR3 extends over 14 amino acids. CDR3 sequence (DNA): TGTGCCAGCAGTTATGGAGGGACTTATCAGCCCCAGCATTTT. Amino acids: CASSYGGTYQPQHF.

A few counts support this clonotype. J is TRBJ2-5 and V is TRBV7-8; tentatively, D is TRBD1 (6 bases). CDR3 length: 14 residues. Germline assignment: CDR1 SGHVS and CDR2 FQNEAQ. V shed 5 bases and J shed 5 bases, with 15 bases lying between them. The DNA of the CDR3 is TGTGCCAGCAGCGTAGGACAGTTGGGGGAGACCCAGTACTTC. Translation gives CASSVGQLGETQYF.

This chain connects TRBV5-1 to TRBJ1-6; D not resolved. Germline V gene data show CDR1 as SGHRS and CDR2 as YFSETQ. V was clipped by 4 bases and J by 0 bases, with 11 bases between them. The CDR3 totals 16 residues. The chain's CDR3 is CASSRAESSYNSPLHF. In DNA form, the CDR3 reads TGCGCCAGCAGCCGTGCGGAAAGCTCCTATAATTCACCCCTCCACTTT.

A few counts support this clonotype. This chain connects TRBV3-1 to TRBJ2-7, with 9 bases fitting TRBD1. The V segment lost 1 base and the J segment 4 bases; nucleotides outside the gene matches: 5. The germline V gene has CDR1 LGHDT and CDR2 YNNKEL (reference sequence). The CDR3 contains 15 residues. The CDR3 nucleotides read TGTGCCAGCAGCCAAGGATCCGGACAGGGGTACGAGCAGTACTTC. Translating it yields CASSQGSGQGYEQYF.

This clonotype was observed a handful of times. This rearrangement joins TRBV12-3 or TRBV12-4 to TRBJ2-7; D is undetermined. This CDR3 is 13 amino acids long. Trimming pared 2 bases from V and 2 bases from J, leaving 7 bases between. The CDR3 region has the DNA TGTGCCAGCAGTTTAATTGTTACCTACGAGCAGTACTTC. Its protein product is CASSLIVTYEQYF.

This clonotype was observed a few times. The chain uses TRBV27 and TRBJ2-7, with TRBD1 matching over 10 bases. CDR1 is MNHEY, CDR2 SMNVEV, per germline (reference sequence). The CDR3 spans 14 residues. After removal of 6 bases from V and 3 bases from J, the junction contained 5 bases not matched to a gene. In DNA, the CDR3 is TGTGCCAGCAGGAACGGACAGGGGGTCTACGAGCAGTACTTC. Amino acids: CASRNGQGVYEQYF.

A few counts support this clonotype. This rearrangement joins TRBV11-2 to TRBJ2-1, with 8 positions matching TRBD2. V gave up 10 bases and J gave up 6 bases; unmatched junction bases: 11. The CDR3 has 14 amino acids. The germline CDR1 and CDR2 sequences are SGHAT and FQNNGV. The CDR3: CATPGGPHGNEQFF. The CDR3 DNA follows: TGTGCCACCCCGGGAGGGCCGCATGGCAATGAGCAGTTCTTC.